Listed below are T cell receptor beta chains from one sample, sequenced in a study of CD8 T cells in Susac syndrome. TCRdb used MiXCR to reprocess the immunoSEQ multiplex PCR reads, holding one entry per CDR3 protein. The sample records approximately 160,000 distinct CDR3 sequences, approximately 93% being singletons. Sequencing was performed on CD4+ T cells from PBMCs. Receptors were obtained from a human donor with multiple sclerosis. Both conserved end residues are part of each CDR3. A D gene is named only where the DNA matches it firmly. Expanded clones are given a class, and other clones once, few, many or no size at all.

NA	TRBV9	TRBJ2-7	TRBD2	CASTPGLAGYEQYF	TGTGCCAGCACCCCCGGACTAGCGGGCTACGAGCAGTACTTC
NA	TRBV30	TRBJ2-4	NA	CAWSVRMGGSAKNIQYF	TGTGCCTGGAGTGTACGAATGGGAGGTTCAGCCAAAAACATTCAGTACTTC
NA	TRBV6-2/TRBV6-3	TRBJ2-5	NA	CASSYGRGAETQYF	TGTGCCAGCAGTTACGGACGGGGGGCCGAGACCCAGTACTTC
NA	TRBV6-2/TRBV6-3	TRBJ1-2	NA	CASTLGRTINYGYTF	TGTGCCAGCACCTTAGGACGGACGATTAACTATGGCTACACCTTC
NA	TRBV5-1	TRBJ1-2	NA	CASSLMGEASGYTF	TGCGCCAGCAGCTTGATGGGGGAGGCGAGTGGCTACACCTTC
NA	TRBV20-1	TRBJ2-5	NA	CSAGETQGETQYF	TGCAGTGCTGGGGAGACCCAGGGAGAGACCCAGTACTTC
once	TRBV30	TRBJ2-1	NA	CAWRPPGYRNEQFF	TGTGCCTGGAGGCCGCCGGGGTACAGGAATGAGCAGTTCTTC
NA	TRBV10-3	TRBJ1-1	NA	CAINRNAGLGNTEAFF	TGTGCCATCAACCGAAACGCGGGGCTCGGGAACACTGAAGCTTTCTTT
NA	TRBV7-9	TRBJ1-3	NA	CASGSLSGNTIYF	TGTGCCAGCGGGTCGCTCTCTGGAAACACCATATATTTT
once	TRBV7-2	TRBJ1-5	NA	CASRMTGDQPQHF	TGTGCCAGCAGGATGACGGGAGATCAGCCCCAGCATTTT
NA	TRBV5-4	TRBJ2-1	NA	CASSLANRNEQFF	TGTGCCAGCAGCTTGGCCAACAGGAATGAGCAGTTCTTC
few	TRBV7-9	TRBJ2-4	NA	CASSPSGGGHQYF	TGTGCCAGCAGCCCCTCAGGGGGGGGACACCAGTACTTC
NA	TRBV4-1	TRBJ2-3	TRBD1	CASSQRGWTGMDTQYF	TGCGCCAGCAGCCAGAGGGGGTGGACAGGGATGGATACGCAGTATTTT
NA	TRBV20-1	TRBJ2-3	TRBD2	CSAPGGGDTQYF	TGCAGTGCTCCGGGAGGAGGTGATACGCAGTATTTT
once	TRBV12-3/TRBV12-4	TRBJ1-5	NA	CASSGFRGGNQPQHF	TGTGCCAGCAGTGGCTTCAGGGGTGGCAATCAGCCCCAGCATTTT
NA	TRBV15	TRBJ2-7	NA	CATSRNLGMGEQYF	TGTGCCACCAGCAGGAATTTAGGGATGGGAGAGCAGTACTTC
once	TRBV12-3/TRBV12-4	TRBJ1-1	TRBD1	CASAGQKRGTASKTEAFF	TGTGCCAGCGCAGGCCAAAAGCGAGGGACAGCCTCTAAGACTGAAGCTTTCTTT
NA	TRBV7-3	TRBJ2-1	TRBD2	CASSLGPAGLYNEQFF	TGTGCCAGCAGCTTAGGTCCAGCGGGATTATACAATGAGCAGTTCTTC
NA	TRBV20-1	TRBJ2-7	TRBD2	CSASRAGASGYEQYF	TGCAGTGCTAGCCGAGCGGGAGCATCCGGCTACGAGCAGTACTTC
NA	TRBV12-3/TRBV12-4	TRBJ1-1	NA	CASSIRQAATEAFF	TGTGCCAGCAGTATCCGACAGGCTGCGACTGAAGCTTTCTTT
NA	TRBV20-1	TRBJ1-5	NA	CSATYRGYGNQPQHF	TGCAGTGCTACCTACCGAGGATATGGCAATCAGCCCCAGCATTTT
once	TRBV5-4	TRBJ2-7	NA	CASSLGTPTIYEQYF	TGTGCCAGCAGCTTGGGGACTCCAACTATCTACGAGCAGTACTTC
NA	TRBV6-2/TRBV6-3	TRBJ2-3	NA	CASTHGADTQYF	TGTGCCAGCACGCACGGGGCAGATACGCAGTATTTT
NA	TRBV4-2	TRBJ2-5	TRBD2	CASSTRTSGTQGTQYF	TGTGCCAGCAGCACCCGGACTAGCGGGACCCAGGGGACCCAGTACTTC
NA	TRBV6-4	TRBJ1-2	NA	CASRRLGQGYGYTF	TGTGCCAGCAGAAGGCTGGGGCAGGGCTATGGCTACACCTTC
NA	TRBV18	TRBJ1-2	NA	CASSPPSHRYGYTF	TGTGCCAGCTCACCACCGTCGCACCGCTATGGCTACACCTTC
once	TRBV25-1	TRBJ1-2	TRBD1	CASCGQGYGYTF	TGTGCCAGCTGCGGACAGGGATATGGCTACACCTTC
NA	TRBV5-1	TRBJ2-5	TRBD2	CASSFGTSGNAETQYF	TGCGCCAGCAGCTTCGGAACTAGCGGGAACGCGGAGACCCAGTACTTC
NA	TRBV7-9	TRBJ2-7	NA	CASSPKYF	TGTGCCAGCAGCCCAAAGTACTTC